This section outlines one TCR beta chain sequence together with its context. This entry belongs to a study of blood T cell repertoires in COVID-19. Study at large: Samples of COVID-19 (acute and convalescent) were obtained from the United States, Italy and Spain.

This study enrolled people aged about 18 to 100 from approximately 24 US geographic areas. Cohorts were based on clinical histories the participants reported. Clones were sequenced by immunoSEQ multiplex PCR, and TCRdb holds only the in-frame ones, with some missing. The sample includes 150,000 to 200,000 clones, about 88% of them seen just once. The CDR3 consists of 14 residues. V dropped 3 bases and J dropped 3 bases, with 15 bases sitting between them. Germline CDR1 is DFQATT and CDR2 is SNEGSKA (reference sequence). The sequenced sample was PBMCs or T cells enriched from blood (not recorded which). The TCR originated in a woman younger than 35 who had recovered from COVID-19. V is TRBV20-1 and J is TRBJ2-7; unclear D gene. For the CDR3, the DNA is TGCAGTGCTAGTCTCACCCTAGGAGACTACGAGCAGTACTTC. This translates into CSASLTLGDYEQYF.